These 26 T cell receptor beta chains share one sample of origin, sequenced in a study of blood T cells in healthy people across ages (dated by TCRdb to between 2015 and 2017). The library was produced with 5' RACE. Sequenced on an Illumina HiSeq 2500. A second PCR of roughly 6 to 12 cycles was performed with a sample-barcoded 5' primer and a J-beta primer mix. TCRdb reran the public reads through fastp at Q25 and MiXCR, keeping productive beta chains. Entries that share a CDR3 protein sequence are merged under the most common genes and DNA. The sample includes fewer than 800,000 distinct CDR3 sequences, with 49% observed a single time. The ten largest clones add up to 25% to 35% of the sample. Sample: blood. The receptors here all came from a woman aged 55-75 years in good health.

This clonotype was detected ten times or more. This chain joins TRBV7-2 and TRBJ2-5, with 8 bases lining up with TRBD1. This CDR3 region has 13 residues. Germline CDR1 SGHTA, CDR2 FQGNSA. The V and J ends lost 4 bases and 5 bases, in that order; junction bases with no gene match: 3. CDR3 protein: CASSSGQGETQYF. The DNA of the CDR3 is TGTGCCAGCAGCTCCGGACAGGGCGAGACCCAGTACTTC.

The chain joins TRBV4-3 to TRBJ1-1; D not resolved. There are 15 residues in the CDR3. V lost 0 bases and J lost 1, with 9 bases in between. CDR1 and CDR2 from the germline V gene are LGHNA and YSLEER. The CDR3: CASSQDLRGNTEAFF. Written as DNA, the CDR3 is TGCGCCAGCAGCCAAGATCTTAGAGGGAACACTGAAGCTTTCTTT.

This clonotype has a single count. The gene calls are TRBV30 and TRBJ2-7, with D hard to call. Germline CDR1 and CDR2: GTSNPN and SVGIG (reference sequence). The V gene lost 0 bases and the J gene lost 2 bases, with 14 bases spanning the gap. The CDR3 consists of 15 residues. CDR3 in amino acids: CAWSVLVRPTYEQYF. Written as DNA, the CDR3 is TGTGCCTGGAGTGTACTCGTCAGGCCCACCTACGAGCAGTACTTC.

This clonotype was counted at least ten times. This chain joins TRBV10-2 and TRBJ1-5; TRBD1 might be the D (5 bases). Trimming removed 3 bases from V and 5 bases from J, with 8 bases in between. This CDR3 contains 13 residues. Germline CDR1 and CDR2: WSHSY and SAAADI. The CDR3 loop is CASSDRVDQPQHF. The CDR3 DNA reads TGCGCCAGCAGTGACAGGGTTGATCAGCCCCAGCATTTT.

The rearrangement uses TRBV2 and TRBJ1-1, with D maybe TRBD1 (5 bases). Germline values: CDR1 SNHLY, CDR2 FYNNEI. CDR3 length: 14 residues. The V end was cut by 6 bases, the J end by 1 base, with 12 bases between. CDR3: CASSSQGPNTEAFF. The DNA of the CDR3 is TGTGCCAGCAGCAGCCAGGGACCGAACACTGAAGCTTTCTTT. The complete variable domain, with remaining parts taken from reference TRBV2 and TRBJ1-1, reads EPEVTQTPSHQVTQMGQEVILRCVPISNHLYFYWYRQILGQKVEFLVSFYNNEISEKSEIFDDQFSVERPDGSNFTLKIRSTKLEDSAMYFCASSSQGPNTEAFFGQGTRLTVV.

This chain connects TRBV28 to TRBJ1-5, with TRBD1 identical over 8 bases. The CDR3 sequence is 15 residues long. Losses at the gene ends were 7 bases for V and 11 bases for J; bases not matched to a gene: 16. Germline loops: CDR1 MDHEN, CDR2 SYDVKM. CDR3 sequence (DNA): TGTGCCAGCAACACCCCGGGACAGGTGAGAGGGACCCAGCATTTT. Its protein product is CASNTPGQVRGTQHF. Full variable domain (remainder filled in from reference TRBV28 and TRBJ1-5): DVKVTQSSRYLVKRTGEKVFLECVQDMDHENMFWYRQDPGLGLRLIYFSYDVKMKEKGDIPEGYSVSREKKERFSLILESASTNQTSMYLCASNTPGQVRGTQHFGDGTRLSIL.

The rearrangement links TRBV7-8 to TRBJ1-1; 10 positions agree with TRBD1. Trimming at V came to 3 bases and at J to 8 bases, leaving 6 bases not matched to a gene. This CDR3 comprises 14 residues. CDR1 is SGHVS, CDR2 FQNEAQ, per germline. The CDR3 DNA sequence: TGTGCCAGCAGCTTGACGACAGGGGGCCCGGAAGCTTTCTTT. Translation gives CASSLTTGGPEAFF. Variable domain in full (rest from reference TRBV7-8 and TRBJ1-1): GAGVSQSPRYKVAKRGQDVALRCDPISGHVSLFWYQQALGQGPEFLTYFQNEAQLDKSGLPSDRFFAERPEGSVSTLKIQRTQQEDSAVYLCASSLTTGGPEAFFGQGTRLTVV.

This clonotype was seen repeatedly, ten times or more. This chain joins TRBV4-3 and TRBJ2-1; D is unresolved. The germline CDR1 and CDR2 sequences are LGHNA and YSLEER. V lost 1 base to trimming and J lost 8 bases, with 15 bases between them. The length of the CDR3 is 15 residues. CDR3 amino acids: CASSQARYLADEQFF. The CDR3 bases are TGCGCCAGCAGCCAAGCCCGATACTTAGCCGATGAGCAGTTCTTC.

This clonotype was seen once. V usage is TRBV5-6 and J usage is TRBJ1-4; D gene unclear. The CDR3 has 14 residues. Trimming took off 1 base at V and 7 bases at J, with 11 bases between the two ends. Germline lookup yields CDR1 SGHDT and CDR2 YYEEEE. The CDR3 DNA is TGTGCCAGCAGCTTGAAAGGGTTTGGTGAAAAACTGTTTTTT. This gives the protein CASSLKGFGEKLFF.

Only a few counts were recorded for this clonotype. V usage is TRBV18 and J usage is TRBJ2-7; tentative D call: TRBD2 (5 bases). CDR1 is KGHSH, CDR2 LQKENI, per germline. The V gene lost 6 bases and the J gene lost 0 bases, with 12 bases spanning the gap. The CDR3 contains 14 residues. This chain's CDR3 is CASSSGLVSYEQYF. Written as DNA, the CDR3 is TGTGCCAGCTCTTCCGGACTGGTCTCCTACGAGCAGTACTTC.

The rearrangement joins TRBV18 to TRBJ2-3; D is uncertain. Germline V gene sequence: CDR1 KGHSH, CDR2 LQKENI. CDR3 size: 12 residues. V lost 3 bases to trimming and J lost 6 bases, with 7 bases between them. DNA for the CDR3: TGTGCCAGCTCACCCCTCATCGATACGCAGTATTTT. Translation gives CASSPLIDTQYF.

This rearrangement joins TRBV30 to TRBJ2-1; D not resolved. V lost 4 bases and J lost 8, with 9 bases in between. Germline CDR1 is GTSNPN and CDR2 is SVGIG (reference sequence). CDR3 length equals 11 residues. CDR3 nucleotide sequence: TGTGCCTGGAAACAAGAGGATGAGCAGTTCTTC. This codes for CAWKQEDEQFF. Together with reference TRBV30 and TRBJ2-1, the CDR3 gives the full variable domain: SQTIHQWPATLVQPVGSPLSLECTVEGTSNPNLYWYRQAAGRGLQLLFYSVGIGQISSEVPQNLSASRPQDRQFILSSKKLLLSDSGFYLCAWKQEDEQFFGPGTRLTVL.

This chain joins TRBV27 and TRBJ2-1, with D tentatively TRBD2 (5 bases). Trimming removed 5 bases from V and 0 bases from J, with 17 bases in between. Germline V gene data show CDR1 as MNHEY and CDR2 as SMNVEV (reference sequence). This CDR3 has 17 residues. The CDR3 DNA follows: TGTGCCAGCAGTAGAAGGACGCCCGCGGGCTCCTACAATGAGCAGTTCTTC. It is translated as CASSRRTPAGSYNEQFF.

This clonotype has only a few counts. The chain combines TRBV7-2 with TRBJ2-1, with 9 bases lining up with TRBD1. J gave up 6 bases and V 7 bases, and 4 bases lay outside the gene matches. This CDR3 contains 13 residues. CDR1 SGHTA and CDR2 FQGNSA come from the germline V gene. CDR3 DNA: TGTGCCAGCAACGGGACAGGGAGCAATGAGCAGTTCTTC. Amino acid sequence: CASNGTGSNEQFF.

This clonotype was picked up a small number of times. This rearrangement joins TRBV15 to TRBJ2-2; D perhaps matches TRBD1 (5 bases). Germline CDR1 LNHNV, CDR2 YYDKDF (reference sequence). V was shortened by 3 bases and J by 2 bases, with 7 bases between the two germline ends. This CDR3 is built from 14 residues. In DNA form, the CDR3 reads TGTGCCACCAGCAGGGACAAAAACACCGGGGAGCTGTTTTTT. Translating gives CATSRDKNTGELFF.

As concerns this clonotype: A read error may produce the germline difference seen at one junction end. The V gene is TRBV11-1, the J gene TRBJ2-3; 11 bases are a match to TRBD1. The length of the CDR3 is 15 residues. Germline V gene sequence: CDR1 SGHAT, CDR2 FQDESV (reference sequence). The DNA of the CDR3 is TGTGCCAGCAGCCCCTGGACAGGGGGCACAGGTACGCAGTATTTT. It specifies CASSPWTGGTGTQYF.

The chain combines TRBV29-1 with TRBJ2-6, with 7 positions matching TRBD2. The germline gives CDR1 SQVTM, CDR2 ANQGSEA. J gave up 3 bases and V 4 bases, and 6 bases lay outside the gene matches. CDR3 length equals 15 residues. CDR3 sequence: CSVVGRALGANVLTF. In nucleotides, the CDR3 is TGCAGCGTTGTTGGGAGGGCTCTTGGGGCCAACGTCCTGACTTTC.

This clonotype was found many times. This chain joins TRBV7-2 and TRBJ1-1; D gene uncertain. Between the trimmed V and J ends, which lost 6 bases and 1 base, there was a span of 9 bases. Germline-derived CDR1 and CDR2 are SGHTA and FQGNSA. The CDR3 is 13 residues long. CDR3 DNA sequence: TGTGCCAGCAGTTTACGGGGGAACACTGAAGCTTTCTTT. Translated, it gives CASSLRGNTEAFF.

The rearrangement joins TRBV20-1 to TRBJ1-1, with no clear D. Between the trimmed V and J ends, which lost 6 bases and 1 base, there was a span of 12 bases. The CDR3 loop spans 13 amino acids. In germline, CDR1 is DFQATT, CDR2 SNEGSKA (reference sequence). This chain's CDR3 is CSALTRGNTEAFF. The DNA for the CDR3 is TGCAGTGCCCTTACCCGGGGGAACACTGAAGCTTTCTTT.

This clonotype was found a few times. The V and J genes are TRBV20-1 and TRBJ1-1; 10 bases match TRBD1. Germline CDR1 and CDR2: DFQATT and SNEGSKA (reference sequence). Germline trimming cut 2 bases from V and 10 bases from J; bases unmatched to any gene: 10. This CDR3 is 14 amino acids long. The CDR3 DNA follows: TGCAGTGCTAGAATCCCCGGGACAGGGGAGGGAGCTTTCTTT. This encodes CSARIPGTGEGAFF.

The CDR3 sequence: CSARDLAADQETQYF. The CDR3 bases are TGCAGTGCTAGAGATTTAGCGGCGGATCAAGAGACCCAGTACTTC. V is TRBV20-1 and J is TRBJ2-7, with D possibly being TRBD2 (6 bases). The DNA end is a closer match to TRBJ2-5, so the J assignment may be wrong. The CDR3 covers 15 residues. Germline CDR1 reads DFQATT; CDR2 reads SNEGSKA (reference sequence).

Many counts were recorded for this clonotype. The rearrangement links TRBV7-2 to TRBJ2-7, with TRBD2 identical over 8 bases. The CDR3 is 14 amino acids. After removal of 8 bases from V and 1 base from J, the junction contained 7 bases not matched to a gene. CDR1 is SGHTA and CDR2 is FQGNSA in the germline V gene. The CDR3 sequence: CASARGAPSYEQYF. DNA of the CDR3: TGTGCCAGCGCGCGGGGGGCCCCTTCCTACGAGCAGTACTTC.

The CDR3 nucleotides are TGTGCCAGCAGCTTAGTCGGACAGGGGTATTCACCCCTCCACTTT. This codes for CASSLVGQGYSPLHF. The chain joins TRBV11-2 to TRBJ1-6; the match to TRBD1 covers 9 bases. Germline values: CDR1 SGHAT, CDR2 FQNNGV. The CDR3 extends over 15 amino acids. Trimming at V came to 1 base and at J to 8 bases, leaving 3 bases not matched to a gene.

The J gene is TRBJ2-1, the V gene TRBV2; 14 bases match TRBD2. The CDR3 runs 14 residues. Losses at the gene ends were 8 bases for V and 8 bases for J; bases not matched to a gene: 5. In germline, CDR1 is SNHLY, CDR2 FYNNEI. The CDR3 DNA reads TGTGCCAGCCGGACTAGCGGGAGGTTCTATGAGCAGTTCTTC. It is translated as CASRTSGRFYEQFF.

The chain recombines TRBV29-1 with TRBJ1-1; D uncertain. Germline V gene lookup returns CDR1 SQVTM and CDR2 ANQGSEA. This CDR3 region has 10 residues. The V end was cut by 7 bases, the J end by 1 base, with 4 bases between. CDR3 amino acids: CSAGNTEAFF. CDR3 in DNA: TGCAGCGCCGGGAACACTGAAGCTTTCTTT.

This clonotype was seen more than once but under ten times. A much larger clone differs by one base, so this may be a read error. This chain joins TRBV7-2 and TRBJ2-3; D not resolved. The V and J ends lost 5 bases and 5 bases respectively, with 17 bases between them. The CDR3 is 15 amino acids. The germline CDR1 and CDR2 sequences are SGHTA and FQGNSA. The CDR3 protein is CASSHGRDALDTQYF. CDR3 nucleotides: TGTGCCAGCAGCCACGGACGAGATGCCTTAGATACGCAGTATTTT.